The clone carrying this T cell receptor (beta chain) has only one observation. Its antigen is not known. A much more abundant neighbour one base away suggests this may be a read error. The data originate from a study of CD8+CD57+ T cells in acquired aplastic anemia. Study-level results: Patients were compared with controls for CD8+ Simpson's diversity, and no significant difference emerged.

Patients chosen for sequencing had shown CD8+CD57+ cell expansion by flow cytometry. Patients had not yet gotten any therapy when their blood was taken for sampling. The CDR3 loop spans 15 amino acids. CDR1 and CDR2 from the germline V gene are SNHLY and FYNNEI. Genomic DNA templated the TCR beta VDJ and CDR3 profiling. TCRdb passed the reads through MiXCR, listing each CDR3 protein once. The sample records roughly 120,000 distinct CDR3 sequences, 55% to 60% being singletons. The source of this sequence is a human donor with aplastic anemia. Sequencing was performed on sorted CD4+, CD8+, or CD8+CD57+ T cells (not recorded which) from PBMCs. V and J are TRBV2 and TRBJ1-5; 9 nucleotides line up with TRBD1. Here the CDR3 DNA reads TGTGCCAGCAGTGGGACAGGGGCCCTCAATCAGTCCCAGCATTTT. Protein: CASSGTGALNQSQHF.